This T cell receptor beta chain came from a study of cytomegalovirus exposure and HLA in healthy donors. Notes on the study in general: In presence/absence analyses, roughly uniform sequencing depth across donors was assumed. The study flagged some 170 TCR beta chains as cytomegalovirus-associated.

Comments on this clone: The antigen is unknown.

PCR primers comprised 60 Vbeta and 13 Jbeta primers. Measured with immunoSEQ multiplex PCR; TCRdb has only the in-frame clones, and not every one. The sample has approximately 59,000 clones; 60% to 70% are singletons. This TCR was sampled from a man aged 40-55 years in good health and CMV-seropositive. The source material was PBMCs.

CDR3 in amino acids: CASSPVVSGANVLTF. CDR3 DNA sequence: TGTGCCAGCAGCCCCGTCGTCTCTGGGGCCAACGTCCTGACTTTC. The V and J genes are TRBV7-2 and TRBJ2-6; D gene unclear. V dropped 5 bases and J dropped 0 bases, with 8 bases sitting between them. From germline, CDR1 is SGHTA and CDR2 FQGNSA. This CDR3 region has 15 residues. The entire variable domain, with the rest obtained from reference TRBV7-2 and TRBJ2-6, is as follows: GAGVSQSPSNKVTEKGKDVELRCDPISGHTALYWYRQSLGQGLEFLIYFQGNSAPDKSGLPSDRFSAERTGGSVSTLTIQRTQQEDSAVYLCASSPVVSGANVLTFGAGSRLTVL.